Below, 28 T cell receptor beta chains from the same sample are listed, as sequenced in a study of T cell responses to AZD1222 COVID-19 vaccine. This table comes from immunoSEQ multiplex PCR, and its TCRdb copy is limited to in-frame clones, with some not included. The table shows 75,000 to 90,000 clones, with about 85% occurring only once. This sample comprised peripheral blood, obtained on day 0 of AZD1222 vaccination. These receptors were collected from an adult in good health.

The CDR3 loop is CASIGTANTGELFF. Here the CDR3 DNA reads TGTGCCAGTATAGGTACAGCGAACACCGGGGAGCTGTTTTTT. This chain uses TRBV19 with TRBJ2-2; D call uncertain. The length of the CDR3 is 14 residues. Germline V gene lookup returns CDR1 LNHDA and CDR2 SQIVND (reference sequence). V gave up 7 bases and J gave up 0 bases, with 9 bases separating them.

This chain joins TRBV9 and TRBJ2-1; TRBD1 or TRBD2 may be the D gene (5 bases each). The germline gives CDR1 SGDLS, CDR2 YYNGEE. V lost 3 bases and J 7 bases, leaving 20 bases between the germline ends. The length of the CDR3 is 16 residues. For the CDR3, the DNA is TGTGCCAGCAGCGCCGAAACAGGACTGATGGGAAATGAGCAGTTCTTC. This encodes CASSAETGLMGNEQFF.

The chain employs TRBV5-6 and TRBJ1-1; D is unresolved. There are 14 residues in the CDR3. In germline, CDR1 is SGHDT, CDR2 YYEEEE. The V and J ends lost 3 bases and 0 bases respectively, with 9 bases between them. In DNA form, the CDR3 reads TGTGCCAGCAGCTCGAATATCATGAACACTGAAGCTTTCTTT. Translated: CASSSNIMNTEAFF.

This clone is a singleton in its sample. J is TRBJ1-2 and V is TRBV7-2; TRBD1 is a possible D gene (5 bases). The CDR3 is made up of 15 amino acids. CDR1 is SGHTA, CDR2 FQGNSA, per germline. V shed 1 base and J shed 7 bases, with 16 bases lying between them. The CDR3 DNA follows: TGTGCCAGCAGCTTAGTGTGGCAGGGAAGTAGTGGCTACACCTTC. Residues: CASSLVWQGSSGYTF.

J is TRBJ1-6 and V is TRBV5-4; D unresolved. V gave up 4 bases and J gave up 9 bases, with 20 bases separating them. Germline CDR1 is SGHNT and CDR2 is YYREEE (reference sequence). This CDR3 is built from 16 residues. In DNA, the CDR3 is TGTGCCAGCAGCCGCGGGCAGGATCCCGAGGGTTCACCCCTCCACTTT. As protein: CASSRGQDPEGSPLHF.

This clone was counted a few times. The chain recombines TRBV5-1 with TRBJ2-1; D is perhaps TRBD2 (5 bases). The CDR3 is made up of 13 amino acids. Between the trimmed V and J ends, which lost 1 base and 6 bases, there was a span of 8 bases. The V gene's germline CDR1 is SGHRS and CDR2 YFSETQ. CDR3 sequence: CASSLFGGNEQFF. Here the CDR3 DNA reads TGCGCCAGCAGCTTGTTCGGAGGCAATGAGCAGTTCTTC.

The chain joins TRBV19 to TRBJ2-3; D possibly corresponds to TRBD2 (6 bases). Trimming pared 5 bases from V and 3 bases from J, leaving 15 bases between. The CDR3 has 15 residues. Per the germline V gene, CDR1 is LNHDA and CDR2 is SQIVND (reference sequence). In nucleotides, the CDR3 is TGTGCCAGTAGTGAACTCTGGGGGGATACAGATACGCAGTATTTT. It translates to CASSELWGDTDTQYF.

The V and J genes are TRBV3-1 (or the pseudogene TRBV3-2) and TRBJ1-2; D call uncertain. Germline CDR1 reads LGHDT; CDR2 reads YNNKEL (reference sequence). V was cut by 2 bases and J by 2 bases, with 3 bases left in between. The CDR3 loop spans 12 amino acids. CDR3 residues: CASSQTNYGYTF. In nucleotides, the CDR3 is TGTGCCAGCAGCCAAACCAACTATGGCTACACCTTC.

V is TRBV6-5 and J is TRBJ2-1, with D possibly being TRBD2 (6 bases). The CDR3 length is 15 residues. The V end was cut by 0 bases, the J end by 8 bases, with 14 bases between. Germline CDR1 MNHEY, CDR2 SVGAGI. The CDR3 DNA reads as TGTGCCAGCAGTTACTCCCGGGCGGGGTTTCATGAGCAGTTCTTC. Protein sequence: CASSYSRAGFHEQFF.

The V gene is TRBV6-5, the J gene TRBJ2-3; perhaps D is TRBD1 or TRBD2 (5 bases each). Germline V gene data show CDR1 as MNHEY and CDR2 as SVGAGI. The CDR3 is 15 residues long. Trimming pared 5 bases from V and 0 bases from J, leaving 12 bases between. The CDR3 sequence is CASSQRGPSTDTQYF. The CDR3 DNA reads as TGTGCCAGCAGTCAGAGGGGTCCTAGCACAGATACGCAGTATTTT.

In this sample, this clone turned up a few times. The chain has TRBV7-2 and TRBJ1-5, with 11 bases fitting TRBD1. The CDR3 consists of 15 residues. Germline lookup yields CDR1 SGHTA and CDR2 FQGNSA. The ends lost 3 bases at V and 7 bases at J; junction bases unmatched: 5. In DNA form, the CDR3 reads TGTGCCAGCAGCTTTGGACAGGGGGCTTGGCAGCCCCAGCATTTT. Translated: CASSFGQGAWQPQHF.

V gene TRBV7-3 combines with J gene TRBJ1-5; D not certain. This CDR3 contains 13 residues. V dropped 2 bases and J dropped 1 base, with 3 bases sitting between them. Germline V CDR1 and CDR2: SGHTA, FQGTGA. For the CDR3, the DNA is TGTGCCAGCAGCTTAGACAGCAATCAGCCCCAGCATTTT. This codes for CASSLDSNQPQHF.

The V and J genes are TRBV3-1 (or the pseudogene TRBV3-2) and TRBJ2-7; a weak D match, TRBD1 (6 bases). Germline CDR1 reads LGHDT; CDR2 reads YNNKEL (reference sequence). The germline V and J ends were trimmed by 4 bases and 2 bases, with 15 bases remaining between them. The CDR3 consists of 15 residues. The CDR3 DNA follows: TGTGCCAGCAGCCTATACCAGGGGAATCCCTACGAGCAGTACTTC. Its protein is CASSLYQGNPYEQYF.

The gene calls are TRBV7-8 and TRBJ1-5, with D possibly TRBD1 on 5 matching bases. CDR1 SGHVS and CDR2 FQNEAQ come from the germline V gene. This CDR3 comprises 16 residues. Trimming pared 2 bases from V and 2 bases from J, leaving 13 bases between. The CDR3 DNA is TGTGCCAGCAGCTTATCATCAGGGTTCGGCAATCAGCCCCAGCATTTT. Amino acids: CASSLSSGFGNQPQHF.

The chain is built from TRBV7-6 and TRBJ1-5, with 7 bases lining up with TRBD1. Germline-derived CDR1 and CDR2 are SGHVS and FNYEAQ. J gave up 2 bases and V 5 bases, and 3 bases lay outside the gene matches. This CDR3 comprises 14 residues. In nucleotides, the CDR3 is TGTGCCAGCAGCGAAGGACAGGGCAATCAGCCCCAGCATTTT. This encodes CASSEGQGNQPQHF.

This sequence joins TRBV11-2 and TRBJ2-1; TRBD2 matches 9 bases. The CDR3 extends over 17 amino acids. The germline gives CDR1 SGHAT, CDR2 FQNNGV. Trimming took 5 bases from V and 5 from J; bases not matched to a gene: 13. The CDR3 is CASSAGSGGLLDNEQFF. CDR3 nucleotides: TGTGCCAGCAGCGCGGGTAGCGGGGGTCTTCTCGACAATGAGCAGTTCTTC.

V usage is TRBV19 and J usage is TRBJ2-3; 7 bases line up with TRBD1. This CDR3 has 13 residues. Germline V CDR1 and CDR2: LNHDA, SQIVND (reference sequence). The J segment lost 3 bases and the V segment lost 5 bases, leaving 2 bases of the junction unmatched. CDR3 sequence: CASSHRGTDTQYF. For the CDR3, the DNA is TGTGCCAGTAGTCACAGGGGAACAGATACGCAGTATTTT.

The V call is TRBV7-3, the J call TRBJ2-1, with a weak D call TRBD1 (6 bases). From germline, CDR1 is SGHTA and CDR2 FQGTGA. V lost 3 bases, J lost 13 bases, and 13 bases lay in between. The CDR3 has 12 amino acids. Here the CDR3 reads CASSFGTGTQFF. In nucleotides, the CDR3 is TGTGCCAGCAGCTTCGGAACCGGGACACAGTTCTTC.

The chain recombines TRBV6-1 with TRBJ1-6; D is possibly TRBD1 (5 bases). This CDR3 contains 17 residues. The V and J ends lost 4 bases and 2 bases respectively, with 15 bases between them. Germline V gives CDR1 MNHNS, CDR2 SASEGT. The CDR3 sequence: CASSGDSRNTYNSPLHF. CDR3 bases: TGTGCCAGCAGTGGCGACAGTAGGAACACCTATAATTCACCCCTCCACTTT.

The chain recombines TRBV7-2 with TRBJ1-1; 9 bases map to TRBD1. The CDR3 has 13 amino acids. V trimming: 5 bases; J trimming: 11 bases; junction bases outside the gene matches: 9. Germline V lookup: CDR1 SGHTA, CDR2 FQGNSA. For the CDR3, the DNA is TGTGCCAGCAGCGTCTACAGGGGGCTGGGGGCTTTCTTT. Amino acid sequence: CASSVYRGLGAFF.

V gene TRBV18 combines with J gene TRBJ1-5; TRBD1 agrees at 9 bases. Germline CDR1 is KGHSH and CDR2 is LQKENI. The CDR3 is 18 amino acids. Losses at the gene ends were 2 bases for V and 1 base for J; bases not matched to a gene: 9. The CDR3 here is CASSPTQDRGGSNQPQHF. CDR3 DNA: TGTGCCAGCTCACCAACCCAGGACAGGGGAGGAAGCAATCAGCCCCAGCATTTT.

V is TRBV25-1 and J is TRBJ1-1; D remains ambiguous. The CDR3 consists of 14 residues. The V and J ends lost 1 base and 1 base respectively, with 7 bases between them. Germline lookup yields CDR1 MGHDK and CDR2 SYGVNS. The CDR3 DNA is TGTGCCAGCAGTGAATGGAACCAGAACACTGAAGCTTTCTTT. Amino acid sequence: CASSEWNQNTEAFF. Variable domain in full (rest from reference TRBV25-1 and TRBJ1-1): EADIYQTPRYLVIGTGKKITLECSQTMGHDKMYWYQQDPGMELHLIHYSYGVNSTEKGDLSSESTVSRIRTEHFPLTLESARPSHTSQYLCASSEWNQNTEAFFGQGTRLTVV.

V and J are TRBV19 and TRBJ1-3; TRBD1 matches 7 bases. The J segment lost 2 bases and the V segment lost 7 bases, leaving 5 bases of the junction unmatched. Looked up from germline, CDR1 is LNHDA and CDR2 is SQIVND (reference sequence). The CDR3 loop spans 14 amino acids. The CDR3 nucleotides read TGTGCCAGTAACAAGGGGGCTACTGGAAACACCATATATTTT. It is translated as CASNKGATGNTIYF.

The V gene is TRBV2, the J gene TRBJ1-4; 10 bases match TRBD1. The CDR3 runs to 13 residues. Germline-derived CDR1 and CDR2 are SNHLY and FYNNEI. V was pared by 7 bases and J by 7 bases, with 3 bases of the junction left unmatched. The CDR3 spells CASKGQGFEKLFF. The CDR3 region has the DNA TGTGCCAGCAAGGGACAGGGGTTTGAAAAACTGTTTTTT.

The chain has TRBV5-1 and TRBJ2-4; 9 nucleotides agree with TRBD1. The CDR3 extends over 15 amino acids. Germline V gives CDR1 SGHRS, CDR2 YFSETQ. V shed 4 bases, J shed 6 bases, and the junction held 8 bases outside the gene matches. The CDR3 region has the DNA TGCGCCAGCAGCAACCAACAGGGGGCGGGAAACATTCAGTACTTC. This codes for CASSNQQGAGNIQYF.

J is TRBJ1-5 and V is TRBV2; no definite D call. The length of the CDR3 is 15 residues. Trimming pared 4 bases from V and 0 bases from J, leaving 10 bases between. Per the germline V gene, CDR1 is SNHLY and CDR2 is FYNNEI. The CDR3 is CASSVLGYSNQPQHF. The CDR3 DNA is TGTGCCAGCAGTGTGCTGGGGTATAGCAATCAGCCCCAGCATTTT.

This clone was seen just once. The chain carries TRBV7-2 and TRBJ1-5; no firm D call. The CDR3 runs to 14 residues. Germline V gene sequence: CDR1 SGHTA, CDR2 FQGNSA. V gave up 10 bases and J gave up 3 bases, with 16 bases separating them. The CDR3 DNA is TGTGCCACGGCTCCAGGCTCGAACAATCAGCCCCAGCATTTT. This codes for CATAPGSNNQPQHF.

This chain connects TRBV7-3 to TRBJ2-1; tentative D call: TRBD2 (5 bases). Per the germline V gene, CDR1 is SGHTA and CDR2 is FQGTGA. The CDR3 totals 17 residues. V was shortened by 5 bases and J by 5 bases, with 22 bases between the two germline ends. The CDR3 protein is CASSGSTAAFPDNEQFF. In nucleotides, the CDR3 is TGTGCCAGCAGCGGGAGTACAGCGGCATTCCCCGACAATGAGCAGTTCTTC.